The present TCR beta chain was sequenced within a study of control samples from healthy donors and cancer patients. Trimming cost V 4 bases and J 2 bases; bases outside gene matches: 3. The CDR3 has 15 residues. Germline V gene lookup returns CDR1 LNHDA and CDR2 SQIVND (reference sequence). Sequencing used immunoSEQ multiplex PCR; TCRdb keeps in-frame clones, though not all of them. Of under 130,000 clones listed, 83% are singletons. The sequenced material came from blood. The V and J genes are TRBV19 and TRBJ2-4; 9 nucleotides align to TRBD1. This clonotype was obtained from a woman between 50 and 59 years old in good health. The CDR3 here is CASSTGTGTKNIQYF. CDR3 coding DNA: TGTGCCAGTAGTACCGGGACAGGGACCAAAAACATTCAGTACTTC.